This T cell receptor (beta chain) was documented in a study of T-cell reconstitution after alpha-beta-depleted transplantation in children (TCRdb year 2016). About the investigation overall: Using TCR repertoire profiling, the study followed T-cell immune reconstitution in a quantitative way in children after TCRalphabeta/CD19-depleted allogeneic hematopoietic cell transplantation.

This clonotype was recorded many times. The antigen it recognizes is unknown. Qualities for individual bases were not recorded, and no much larger clone is one base off. The library relied on PCR. The instrument was an Illumina HiSeq 2500. Molecular barcoding was employed in the preparation of TCR libraries, with unique molecular identifiers being used to normalize TCRbeta repertoire quantification. TCRdb applied fastp at Q25 and MiXCR to the public reads, then kept only in-frame beta chains. Records with the same CDR3 protein are collapsed into one entry carrying the most frequent genes and DNA. The sample table shows fewer than 700,000 distinct CDR3 sequences, and under 30% are seen once. The top ten constitute less than 15% of the sample. Paper-wide results and their limitations: In some patients, the high TCRbeta diversity seen at day 60 was put down to recipient T cells and intrathymic progenitors that had survived conditioning. The apparently early recovery of alphabetaT-cell counts about two months after transplant reportedly depended on only several hundred rapidly expanded clones that came from non-depleted graft cells. The frequencies of hyperexpanded clones fell over the following months, and after one year, T-cell counts and TCRbeta diversity were mostly attributed to newly produced T cells.

The germline V gene supplies CDR1 SQVTM and CDR2 ANQGSEA. The CDR3 covers 13 residues, taking in both the cysteine and the phenylalanine. Left in the record is the CDR3 DNA by itself, 39 bases read in frame from the first base. The trim is 8 bases for V and 0 bases for J, with a gap of 11 bases between the germline ends. The meaning of the sample's treatment or condition label: allogeneic hematopoietic cell transplantation with graft depleted of TCRalphabeta T cells and CD19 B cells. TCRalphabeta/CD19-depleted allogeneic hematopoietic cell grafts were given to the transplant recipients, all of whom were children.

The receptor's source is a boy under two years old who had a stem cell transplant for acute myeloid leukemia, so the T cells may come from the graft donor. Specimen: PBMCs, mostly from graft donor cells, collected 360 days after TCRalphabeta/CD19-depleted stem cell transplant. The chain employs TRBV29-1 and TRBJ1-5; too little of a D gene remains to name it. The DNA is TGCAGCACCGCGTGGGGTAGCAATCAGCCCCAGCATTTT. Its protein reads: CSTAWGSNQPQHF.